Below, 29 T cell receptor beta chains from the same sample are listed, as sequenced in a study of tumor-infiltrating lymphocytes in primary liver carcinoma. Investigators took RNA and DNA out together from roughly 21-30 mg of unsorted bulk tissue. A constant-region primer served to make TCR beta cDNA from roughly 500 ng total RNA. Slightly modified ARM-PCR served as the procedure for the TCR beta libraries. These libraries came from three rounds of nested multiplex PCR. Each of the first two PCR rounds ran approximately 10 cycles with TRBV1-TRBV30 forward and C-beta reverse primers. MiXCR was run by TCRdb on the multiplex PCR reads, yielding one entry per CDR3 protein. The data show fewer than 110,000 distinct CDR3 sequences, about 63% seen once. The sequencing sample was made of liver tumor tissue from sampling region 2. Subset in this sample: tumor region T2, inferior pole. The receptors shown here come from a woman between 55 and 75 years old with primary liver carcinoma and hepatitis B virus infection.

This clonotype was observed a few times. Relative to the germline gene, one junction end is altered; a read error may explain this. The V gene is TRBV6-5, the J gene TRBJ2-3, with D perhaps TRBD1 or TRBD2 (5 bases each). This CDR3 has 16 amino acids. The germline gives CDR1 MNHEY, CDR2 SVGAGI. CDR3 region: CATSYGRDGHTETQYF. The CDR3 DNA follows: TGTGCCACCAGTTACGGTCGGGACGGGCACACAGAAACGCAGTATTTT.

A word on this clonotype: This may come from a read error, since a much larger clone is one base off. The chain carries TRBV7-9 and TRBJ2-1; unclear D gene. The CDR3 covers 14 residues. Germline V lookup: CDR1 SEHNR, CDR2 FQNEAQ (reference sequence). CDR3 sequence (DNA): TGTGTCAGCAGCTTATCCAGTTGGGTGAATGAGCAGTTCTTC. Translation: CVSSLSSWVNEQFF.

In its sample, this clonotype was seen a few times. A read error may account for a junction end that differs from germline. The rearrangement joins TRBV10-2 to TRBJ1-6; TRBD1 aligns across 8 bases. Germline V gives CDR1 WSHSY, CDR2 SAAADI. The CDR3 covers 14 residues. CDR3 coding DNA: TGCGCCAGCAGATCTGGACAGGGTAATTCATCCCTCCATTTC. Translating gives CASRSGQGNSSLHF.

Details on this clonotype: The germline gene is not matched at one end of the junction; a read error may be the cause. The chain carries TRBV6-2 or TRBV6-3 and TRBJ2-7; 8 bases line up with TRBD2. Germline CDR1 is MNHEY and CDR2 is SVGEGT. This CDR3 spans 21 amino acids. The CDR3 spells CASSYRLGWTSRRTVSYEQYF. In nucleotides, the CDR3 is TGTGCCAGCAGTTACCGTTTGGGTTGGACTAGCAGGAGGACCGTCTCCTACGAACAGTACTTC.

This chain connects TRBV11-2 to TRBJ2-7, with 12 bases that match TRBD1. With V trimmed by 3 bases and J by 4 bases, 4 bases remained unmatched. Germline lookup yields CDR1 SGHAT and CDR2 FQNNGV. The CDR3 covers 15 residues. The DNA for the CDR3 is TGTGCCAGCAGCTTCGGGACAGGGGGCAAGTACGAGCAGTACTTC. This encodes CASSFGTGGKYEQYF.

For this clonotype: An end of the junction does not agree with germline; a read error may underlie this. The V call is TRBV6-5, the J call TRBJ1-4, with 7 bases fitting TRBD1. The CDR3 totals 14 residues. Germline assignment: CDR1 MNHEY and CDR2 SVGAGI. DNA for the CDR3: TGTGCCGGCAGTTACAGGGGCGAGCGTGAAAAACTGTTTTTT. Translating it yields CAGSYRGEREKLFF.

A word on this clonotype: The CDR3 does not close with the conserved phenylalanine or tryptophan, likely indicating a read error. V gene TRBV5-6 combines with J gene TRBJ2-3, with 8 bases that match TRBD2. CDR1 is SGHDT and CDR2 is YYEEEE in the germline V gene. The CDR3 is 16 amino acids. For the CDR3, the DNA is TGTGTCAGCAGCTTGAAGGGACTAGGATCCCCAGATACGCAGTATCTT. Its protein is CVSSLKGLGSPDTQYL.

This chain joins TRBV1 and TRBJ1-1; the table gives TRBD1 as D, unverified against the DNA. TRBV1 is deemed a pseudogene. The CDR3 is made up of 15 amino acids. The CDR3 DNA sequence: TGCACCAGCAGCCAATCCCTTCAGGGGACCTCTGGAGCTTTCTTT. Protein: CTSSQSLQGTSGAFF.

V usage is TRBV29-1 and J usage is TRBJ1-1; TRBD1 agrees at 8 bases. Germline CDR1 reads SQVTM; CDR2 reads ANQGSEA. CDR3 length: 14 amino acids. Losses at the gene ends were 5 bases for V and 5 bases for J; bases not matched to a gene: 10. This CDR3 is CSVLKGQVATEAFF. CDR3 nucleotide sequence: TGCAGCGTTCTCAAGGGACAGGTGGCAACTGAAGCTTTCTTT.

Notes on this clonotype: A junction end diverges from the germline sequence, so it may reflect a read error. The chain uses TRBV4-2 and TRBJ1-5; D is ambiguous. Germline CDR1 LGHNA, CDR2 YNFKEQ. This CDR3 has 15 residues. The DNA for the CDR3 is TGTGCCAGCATCCAAGAAGGGAGGGATCGGCAGCCCCAGCATTTT. It is translated as CASIQEGRDRQPQHF.

The count of this clonotype is one. The CDR3 protein is CASSAEKGAFF. DNA of the CDR3: TGTGCCAGCAGCGCGGAGAAGGGTGCTTTCTTT. The chain links TRBV12-3 or TRBV12-4 to TRBJ1-1; D unclear. V shed 6 bases and J shed 11 bases, with 13 bases lying between them. The CDR3 is made up of 11 amino acids.

The chain links TRBV28 to TRBJ2-3, with 8 bases lining up with TRBD1. Per the germline V gene, CDR1 is MDHEN and CDR2 is SYDVKM. The CDR3 is 14 amino acids. Unmatched junction bases numbered 6, after V lost 8 bases and J lost 2 bases. As DNA, the CDR3 is TGTGCCAGCGAAGGGACAGGAGACACAGATACGCAGTATTTT. Encoded protein: CASEGTGDTDTQYF. The whole variable domain, remainder taken from reference TRBV28 and TRBJ2-3, is DVKVTQSSRYLVKRTGEKVFLECVQDMDHENMFWYRQDPGLGLRLIYFSYDVKMKEKGDIPEGYSVSREKKERFSLILESASTNQTSMYLCASEGTGDTDTQYFGPGTRLTVL.

The genes are TRBV4-1 and TRBJ1-5, with D unresolved. Deletions cut 2 bases from V and 3 bases from J, with 14 bases between. Germline-derived CDR1 and CDR2 are MGHRA and YSYEKL. The CDR3 contains 16 residues. The CDR3 here is CASSQIAWKSNQPQHF. The DNA for the CDR3 is TGCGCCAGCAGCCAAATAGCGTGGAAGTCCAATCAGCCCCAGCATTTT.

The rearrangement joins TRBV11-2 to TRBJ2-3; D is unresolved. CDR3 length: 15 amino acids. Germline values: CDR1 SGHAT, CDR2 FQNNGV. Between the trimmed V and J ends, which lost 6 bases and 2 bases, there was a span of 15 bases. CDR3 residues: CASRPSATDTDTQYF. The CDR3, as DNA: TGTGCCAGCAGGCCCTCCGCGACTGACACAGATACGCAGTATTTT.

Remarks on this clonotype: Just one base apart from a much larger clone, this may be a read error. V gene TRBV5-1 combines with J gene TRBJ2-7; 7 nucleotides match TRBD1. The CDR3 covers 14 residues. Germline-derived CDR1 and CDR2 are SGHRS and YFSETQ. The CDR3 DNA is TGCGCCAGCAGGGGGGACAGATCGACCTACGGGCAGTACTTC. It yields the protein CASRGDRSTYGQYF.

This clonotype was seen only a few times. A clone one base away is much larger, so this may be a read error. The CDR3 loop reads CASSLTGTCADTQYF. CDR3 in DNA: TGTGCCAGCAGTTTAACCGGGACTTGTGCAGATACGCAGTATTTT. The V gene is TRBV12-3 or TRBV12-4, the J gene TRBJ2-3, with D possibly being TRBD2 (6 bases). V was clipped by 2 bases and J by 4 bases, with 13 bases between them. The CDR3 runs 15 residues.

On this clonotype itself: Germline and junction disagree at one end, which may indicate a read error. The rearrangement uses TRBV6-5 and TRBJ2-2, with 7 bases matching TRBD2. This CDR3 has 15 amino acids. Per the germline V gene, CDR1 is MNHEY and CDR2 is SVGAGI. This CDR3 reads CASNSFRGVTGKLFF. The CDR3 DNA reads TGTGCCAGCAACTCCTTTCGGGGGGTTACCGGGAAGCTGTTTTTT.

As regards this clonotype: One end of the junction fails to match germline, which may point to a read error. This chain uses TRBV30 with TRBJ2-3, with 13 nucleotides matching TRBD2. The CDR3 runs 15 residues. Germline V gene data show CDR1 as GTSNPN and CDR2 as SVGIG (reference sequence). Written as DNA, the CDR3 is TGTGCCAGATCATCGGGACTAGCGGGACCAGATGCGCAGTATTTT. It is translated as CARSSGLAGPDAQYF.

Remarks on this clonotype: Germline is not matched at one junction end, which may reflect a read error. V and J are TRBV11-2 and TRBJ2-7; D possibly matches TRBD1 or TRBD2 (10 bases each). This CDR3 has 14 residues. Germline V gene sequence: CDR1 SGHAT, CDR2 FQNNGV. The CDR3, as DNA: TGTCCCAGCAGTTTACTAGCGGGACAGGGGGAGCAGTACTTC. As protein: CPSSLLAGQGEQYF. The whole variable domain, remainder taken from reference TRBV11-2 and TRBJ2-7, is EAGVAQSPRYKIIEKRQSVAFWCNPISGHATLYWYQQILGQGPKLLIQFQNNGVVDDSQLPKDRFSAERLKGVDSTLKIQPAKLEDSAVYLCPSSLLAGQGEQYFGPGTRLTVT.

In the case of this clonotype: At one boundary the junction diverges from the germline segment, which might be a read error. This chain connects TRBV4-1 to TRBJ2-3; D is undetermined. The CDR3 is 14 residues long. Germline lookup yields CDR1 MGHRA and CDR2 YSYEKL. CDR3 sequence reads: CTSSRTKDPDMQYF. The CDR3 region has the DNA TGCACCAGCAGCCGAACCAAGGACCCAGATATGCAGTATTTT.

Note on this clonotype: Since no conserved phenylalanine or tryptophan closes the CDR3, a read error is the likely cause. The V call is TRBV28, the J call TRBJ2-7, with a tentative D call TRBD1 (6 bases). Trimming cost V 4 bases and J 2 bases, with 12 bases left between them. The germline gives CDR1 MDHEN, CDR2 SYDVKM. This CDR3 comprises 14 residues. The CDR3: CASSYGQLAYEQYL. Written as DNA, the CDR3 is TGTGCCAGCAGTTATGGACAGCTAGCCTACGAGCAGTACTTA.

In the case of this clonotype: The conserved final phenylalanine or tryptophan is absent from the CDR3, which likely points to a read error. V usage is TRBV6-5 and J usage is TRBJ2-6, with D maybe TRBD1 (6 bases). Looked up from germline, CDR1 is MNHEY and CDR2 is SVGAGI. This CDR3 region has 17 residues. The CDR3 protein is CTSSYSMGAWGANVLTS. Written as DNA, the CDR3 is TGTACCAGCAGTTACTCGATGGGGGCGTGGGGGGCCAACGTCCTGACTTCC.

Remarks on this clonotype: A read error may be the cause here, since a much bigger clone is one base away. The chain links TRBV6-5 to TRBJ2-2, with D uncertain. CDR1 is MNHEY, CDR2 SVGAGI, per germline. This CDR3 contains 13 residues. The CDR3 here is CPSSYFGSGELFF. CDR3 DNA: TGTCCCAGCAGTTACTTTGGATCCGGGGAGCTGTTTTTT.

The table lists this clonotype with many counts. The chain employs TRBV6-6 and TRBJ2-7, with D uncertain. The CDR3 covers 13 residues. Trimming shortened V by 0 bases and J by 2 bases, and 5 bases separated the two germline ends. The V gene's germline CDR1 is MNHNY and CDR2 SVGAGI (reference sequence). Here the CDR3 DNA reads TGTGCCAGCAGTTACTCCCGGGCCTACGAGCAGTACTTC. Translation: CASSYSRAYEQYF.

Turning to this clonotype: At one end the junction does not follow the germline gene, possibly because of a read error. The chain is built from TRBV11-2 and TRBJ2-1, with a weak D call TRBD2 (6 bases). CDR1 SGHAT and CDR2 FQNNGV come from the germline V gene. The CDR3 sequence is 11 residues long. CDR3 coding DNA: TGTGTCAGTAGCACGGGACTTCGGGAGTCCTTC. This encodes CVSSTGLRESF.

The chain carries TRBV11-3 and TRBJ1-1; D possibly corresponds to TRBD1 (5 bases). Germline CDR1 SGHNT, CDR2 YENEEA. The V and J ends lost 9 bases and 7 bases respectively, with 24 bases between them. The CDR3 is 15 residues long. CDR3 sequence (DNA): TGTGCCAGGAGCCTGGGACGGGGCGCGACGGTTGAAGCTTTCTTT. Translation: CARSLGRGATVEAFF.

Remarks on this clonotype: A much larger clone differs from this one at a single base, so this may be a read error. Because it lacks the conserved phenylalanine or tryptophan at the end, this CDR3 is likely a read error. The chain employs TRBV6-1 and TRBJ1-2; tentative D call: TRBD1 (5 bases). The ends were cut back, 4 bases at V and 2 bases at J, with 8 bases in the middle. Per the germline V gene, CDR1 is MNHNS and CDR2 is SASEGT. The CDR3 loop spans 13 amino acids. This CDR3 reads CASSVGGNYGYTL. CDR3 bases: TGTGCCAGCAGTGTCGGGGGGAACTATGGCTACACCCTC.

There are many counts of this clonotype. This chain joins TRBV12-3 or TRBV12-4 and TRBJ1-1, with TRBD1 as a possible D gene (5 bases). The CDR3 contains 11 residues. The V end was cut by 3 bases, the J end by 14 bases, with 13 bases between. The CDR3 loop is CASSFGQGRFF. CDR3 nucleotides: TGTGCCAGCAGTTTCGGGCAGGGACGGTTCTTT.

To note about this clonotype: One end of the junction varies from germline; a read error may be responsible. The J gene is TRBJ2-1, the V gene TRBV11-2, with unresolved D. The germline CDR1 and CDR2 sequences are SGHAT and FQNNGV. The CDR3 is made up of 15 amino acids. The CDR3 DNA follows: TGTGCCAGCAGCTTAGAGCTGGCACGGGTCCACGAGCGGTTCTTC. It encodes CASSLELARVHERFF.